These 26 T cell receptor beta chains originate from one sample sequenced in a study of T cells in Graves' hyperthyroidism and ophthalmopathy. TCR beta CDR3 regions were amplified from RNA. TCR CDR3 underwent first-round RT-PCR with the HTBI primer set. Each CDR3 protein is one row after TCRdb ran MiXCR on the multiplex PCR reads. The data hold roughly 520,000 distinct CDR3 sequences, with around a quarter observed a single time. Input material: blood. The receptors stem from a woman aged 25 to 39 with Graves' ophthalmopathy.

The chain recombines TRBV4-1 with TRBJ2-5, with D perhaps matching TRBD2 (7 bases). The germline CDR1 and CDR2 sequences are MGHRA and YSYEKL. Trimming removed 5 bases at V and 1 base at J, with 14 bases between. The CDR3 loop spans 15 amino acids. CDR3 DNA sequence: TGCGCCAGCAGCTGGGCGGGGGCGACCCAAGAGACCCAGTACTTC. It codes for CASSWAGATQETQYF.

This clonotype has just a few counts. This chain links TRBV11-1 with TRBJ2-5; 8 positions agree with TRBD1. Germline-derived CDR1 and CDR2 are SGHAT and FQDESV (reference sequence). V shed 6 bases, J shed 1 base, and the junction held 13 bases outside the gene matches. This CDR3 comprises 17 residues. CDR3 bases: TGTGCCAGCAGAAGCCATACGACAGGGGACCCCCAAGAGACCCAGTACTTC. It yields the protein CASRSHTTGDPQETQYF.

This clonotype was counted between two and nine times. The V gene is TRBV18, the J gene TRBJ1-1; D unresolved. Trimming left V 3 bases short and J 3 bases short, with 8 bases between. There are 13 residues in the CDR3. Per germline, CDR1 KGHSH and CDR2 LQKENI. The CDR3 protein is CASSPGKDTEAFF. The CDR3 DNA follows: TGTGCCAGCTCACCGGGAAAAGACACTGAAGCTTTCTTT.

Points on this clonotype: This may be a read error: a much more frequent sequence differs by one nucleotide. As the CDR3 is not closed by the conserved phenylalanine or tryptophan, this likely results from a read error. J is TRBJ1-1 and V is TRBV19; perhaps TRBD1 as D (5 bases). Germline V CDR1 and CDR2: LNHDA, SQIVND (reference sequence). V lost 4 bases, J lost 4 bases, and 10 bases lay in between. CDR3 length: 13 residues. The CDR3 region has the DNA TGTGCCAGTAGTAGTATGGGGGGCACTGAAGCTTTCTCT. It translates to CASSSMGGTEAFS.

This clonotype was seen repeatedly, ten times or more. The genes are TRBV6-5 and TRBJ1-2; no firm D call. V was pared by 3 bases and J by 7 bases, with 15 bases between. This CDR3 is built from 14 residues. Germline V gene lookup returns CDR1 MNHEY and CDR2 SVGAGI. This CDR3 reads CASSYLGRLSGYTF. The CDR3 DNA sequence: TGTGCCAGCAGTTATTTAGGGAGGTTGTCTGGCTACACCTTC.

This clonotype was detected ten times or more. The CDR3 here is CSASLGRNNQPQHF. The CDR3 DNA sequence: TGCAGTGCCAGTTTGGGCAGAAACAATCAGCCCCAGCATTTT. This chain joins TRBV20-1 and TRBJ1-5; D uncertain. The CDR3 is 14 amino acids. V dropped 6 bases and J dropped 3 bases, with 15 bases sitting between them. Germline values: CDR1 DFQATT, CDR2 SNEGSKA (reference sequence).

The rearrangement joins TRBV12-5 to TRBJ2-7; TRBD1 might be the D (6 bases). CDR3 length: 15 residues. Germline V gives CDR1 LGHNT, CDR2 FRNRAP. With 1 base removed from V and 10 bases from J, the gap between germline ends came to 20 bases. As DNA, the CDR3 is TGTGCTAGTGGTTTGGCCCGGGACACCGGTCTGGGACAGTACTTC. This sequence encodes CASGLARDTGLGQYF.

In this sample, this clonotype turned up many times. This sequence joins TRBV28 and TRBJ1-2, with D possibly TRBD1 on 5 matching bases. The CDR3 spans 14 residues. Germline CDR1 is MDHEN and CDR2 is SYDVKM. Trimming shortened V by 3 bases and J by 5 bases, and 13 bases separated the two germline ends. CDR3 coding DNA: TGTGCCAGCAGTTTCCCCGACAGACCTTATGGCTACACCTTC. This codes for CASSFPDRPYGYTF.

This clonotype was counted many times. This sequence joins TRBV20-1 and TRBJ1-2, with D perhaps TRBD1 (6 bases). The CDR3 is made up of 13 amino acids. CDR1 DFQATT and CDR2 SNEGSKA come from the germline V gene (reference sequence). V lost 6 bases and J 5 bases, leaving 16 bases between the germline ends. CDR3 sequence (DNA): TGCAGTGCGACGGACAGTAGCCGTTATGGCTACACCTTC. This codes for CSATDSSRYGYTF.

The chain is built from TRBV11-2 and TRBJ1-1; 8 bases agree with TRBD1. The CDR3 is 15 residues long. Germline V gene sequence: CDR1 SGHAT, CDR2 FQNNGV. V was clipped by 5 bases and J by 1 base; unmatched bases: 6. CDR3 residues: CASSALTGANTEAFF. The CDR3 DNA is TGTGCCAGCAGCGCCCTGACAGGGGCGAACACTGAAGCTTTCTTT.

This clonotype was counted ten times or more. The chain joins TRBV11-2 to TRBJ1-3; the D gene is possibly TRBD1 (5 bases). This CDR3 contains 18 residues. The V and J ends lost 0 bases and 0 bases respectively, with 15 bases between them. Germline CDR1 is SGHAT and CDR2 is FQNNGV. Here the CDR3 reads CASSLEDISPPSGNTIYF. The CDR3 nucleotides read TGTGCCAGCAGCTTAGAGGACATCAGCCCACCCTCTGGAAACACCATATATTTT.

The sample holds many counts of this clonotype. The DNA of the CDR3 is TGTGCCAGCAGTTACTCGAGGGCAGTAATGAACACTGAAGCTTTCTTT. Its translation: CASSYSRAVMNTEAFF. The chain links TRBV6-5 to TRBJ1-1; D is undetermined. The CDR3 spans 16 residues. The germline CDR1 and CDR2 sequences are MNHEY and SVGAGI. Trimming pared 0 bases from V and 0 bases from J, leaving 11 bases between.

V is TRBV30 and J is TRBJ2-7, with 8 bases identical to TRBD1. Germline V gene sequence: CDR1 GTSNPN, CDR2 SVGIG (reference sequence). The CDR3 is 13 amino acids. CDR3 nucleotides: TGTGCTGCCCGGACAGGGATTGCCTACGAGCAGTACTTC. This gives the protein CAARTGIAYEQYF.

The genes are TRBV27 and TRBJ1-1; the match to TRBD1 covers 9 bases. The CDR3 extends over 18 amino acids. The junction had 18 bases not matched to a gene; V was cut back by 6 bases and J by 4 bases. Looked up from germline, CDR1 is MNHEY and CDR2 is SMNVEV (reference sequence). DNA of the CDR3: TGTGCCAGCAGCCCCGAGGTGGGACAGGGACTGTGGGGCACTGAAGCTTTCTTT. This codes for CASSPEVGQGLWGTEAFF.

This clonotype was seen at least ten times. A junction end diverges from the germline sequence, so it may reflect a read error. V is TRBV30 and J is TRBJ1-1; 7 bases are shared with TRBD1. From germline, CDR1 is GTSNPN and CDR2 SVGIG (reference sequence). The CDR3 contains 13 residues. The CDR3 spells CAWSDRVNTKAFF. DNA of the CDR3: TGTGCCTGGTCCGACAGGGTGAACACTAAAGCTTTCTTT.

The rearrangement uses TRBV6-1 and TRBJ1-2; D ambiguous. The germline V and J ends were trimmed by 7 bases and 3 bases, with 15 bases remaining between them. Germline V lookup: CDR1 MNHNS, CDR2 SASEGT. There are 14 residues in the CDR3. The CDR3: CASKSPSTHYGYTF. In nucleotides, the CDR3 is TGTGCCAGCAAGTCCCCGTCTACCCACTATGGCTACACCTTC.

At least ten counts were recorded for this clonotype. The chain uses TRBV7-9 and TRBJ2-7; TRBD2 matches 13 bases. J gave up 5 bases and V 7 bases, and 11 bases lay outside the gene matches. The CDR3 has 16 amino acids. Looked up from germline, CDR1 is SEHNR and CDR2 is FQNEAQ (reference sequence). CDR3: CASIPQGLAGLNEQYF. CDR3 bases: TGTGCCAGCATCCCACAGGGACTAGCGGGGCTCAACGAGCAGTACTTC.

CDR3 DNA: TGCAGTGCTCCCGGGGTAGGGGACACTCTAAACTATGGCTACACCTTC. It codes for CSAPGVGDTLNYGYTF. The rearrangement uses TRBV20-1 and TRBJ1-2, with TRBD1 as a possible D gene (6 bases). This CDR3 is built from 16 residues. CDR1 and CDR2 from the germline V gene are DFQATT and SNEGSKA (reference sequence). V gave up 5 bases and J gave up 2 bases, with 21 bases separating them.

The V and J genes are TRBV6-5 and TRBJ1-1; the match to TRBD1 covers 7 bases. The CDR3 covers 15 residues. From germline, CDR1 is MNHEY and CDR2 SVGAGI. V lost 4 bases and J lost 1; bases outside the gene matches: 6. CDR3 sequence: CASSSRTGQNTEAFF. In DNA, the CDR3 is TGTGCCAGCAGTTCGCGGACAGGCCAGAACACTGAAGCTTTCTTT.

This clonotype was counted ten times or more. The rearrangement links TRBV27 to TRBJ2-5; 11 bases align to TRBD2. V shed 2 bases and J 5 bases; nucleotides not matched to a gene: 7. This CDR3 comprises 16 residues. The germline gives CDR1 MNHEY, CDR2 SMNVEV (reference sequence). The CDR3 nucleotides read TGTGCCAGCAGTTTAGGTAGCGGGGGGGCCCGGGAGACCCAGTACTTC. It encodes CASSLGSGGARETQYF.

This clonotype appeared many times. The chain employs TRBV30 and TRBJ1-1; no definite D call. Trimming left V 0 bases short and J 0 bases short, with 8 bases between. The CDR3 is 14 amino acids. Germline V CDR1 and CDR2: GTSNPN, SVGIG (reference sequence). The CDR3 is CAWSVSGMNTEAFF. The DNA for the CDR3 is TGTGCCTGGAGTGTATCCGGTATGAACACTGAAGCTTTCTTT. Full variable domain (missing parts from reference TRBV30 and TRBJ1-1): SQTIHQWPATLVQPVGSPLSLECTVEGTSNPNLYWYRQAAGRGLQLLFYSVGIGQISSEVPQNLSASRPQDRQFILSSKKLLLSDSGFYLCAWSVSGMNTEAFFGQGTRLTVV.

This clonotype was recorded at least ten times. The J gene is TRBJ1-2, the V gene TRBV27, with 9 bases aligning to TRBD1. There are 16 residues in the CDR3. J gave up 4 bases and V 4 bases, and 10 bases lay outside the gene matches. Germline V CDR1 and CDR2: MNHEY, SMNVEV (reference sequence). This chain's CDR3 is CASSSETGTGIYGYTF. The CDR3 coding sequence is TGTGCCAGCAGTTCGGAGACCGGGACAGGGATCTATGGCTACACCTTC.

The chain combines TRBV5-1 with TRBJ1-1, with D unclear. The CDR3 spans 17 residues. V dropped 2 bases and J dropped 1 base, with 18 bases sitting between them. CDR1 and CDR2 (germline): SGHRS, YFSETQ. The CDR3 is CASSFLLYGEPNTEAFF. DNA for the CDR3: TGCGCCAGCAGCTTCCTACTCTACGGAGAACCGAACACTGAAGCTTTCTTT.

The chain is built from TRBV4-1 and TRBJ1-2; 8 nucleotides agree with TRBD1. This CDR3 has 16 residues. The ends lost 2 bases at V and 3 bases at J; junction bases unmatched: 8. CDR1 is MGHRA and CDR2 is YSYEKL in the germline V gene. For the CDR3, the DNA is TGCGCCAGCAGCCAAACATCGACAGGGGACTACTATGGCTACACCTTC. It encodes CASSQTSTGDYYGYTF.

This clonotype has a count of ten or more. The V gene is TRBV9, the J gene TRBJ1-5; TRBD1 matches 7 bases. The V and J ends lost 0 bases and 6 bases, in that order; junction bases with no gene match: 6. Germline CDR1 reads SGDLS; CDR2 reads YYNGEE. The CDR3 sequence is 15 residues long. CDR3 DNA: TGTGCCAGCAGCGTAGGAGGGGGCGGGAGTCAGCCCCAGCATTTT. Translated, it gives CASSVGGGGSQPQHF.

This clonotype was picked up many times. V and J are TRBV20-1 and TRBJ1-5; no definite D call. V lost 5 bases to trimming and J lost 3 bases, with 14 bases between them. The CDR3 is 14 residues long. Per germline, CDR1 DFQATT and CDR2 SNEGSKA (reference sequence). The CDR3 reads CSAESSWDNQPQHF. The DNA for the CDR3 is TGCAGTGCTGAATCTAGTTGGGACAATCAGCCCCAGCATTTT.